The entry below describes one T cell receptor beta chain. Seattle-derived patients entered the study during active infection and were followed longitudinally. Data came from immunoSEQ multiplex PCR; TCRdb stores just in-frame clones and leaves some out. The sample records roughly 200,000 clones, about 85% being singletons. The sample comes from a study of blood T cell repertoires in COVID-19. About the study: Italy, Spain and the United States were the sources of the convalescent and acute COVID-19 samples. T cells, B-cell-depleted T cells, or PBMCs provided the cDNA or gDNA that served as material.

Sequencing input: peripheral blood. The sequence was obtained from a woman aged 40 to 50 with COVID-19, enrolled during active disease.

CDR3 region: CASSVALAGGPSDTQYF. The CDR3 DNA is TGTGCCAGCAGCGTAGCGCTAGCGGGAGGGCCGAGCGACACGCAGTATTTT. The chain combines TRBV9 with TRBJ2-3, with 12 bases lining up with TRBD2. The V and J ends lost 0 bases and 9 bases, in that order; junction bases with no gene match: 11. The CDR3 spans 17 residues. Germline V gives CDR1 SGDLS, CDR2 YYNGEE.